These 18 T cell receptor beta chains share one sample of origin, sequenced in a study of blood T cell repertoires in COVID-19. The data were produced by immunoSEQ multiplex PCR, yet TCRdb's version contains in-frame clones alone and is incomplete. The top ten clones hold roughly 8.8% of a sample with about 68,000 clones, about nine tenths of them seen once. Material: peripheral blood. These TCRs come from a man aged 30 to 45 with acute or convalescent COVID-19.

The chain combines TRBV19 with TRBJ2-4; D possibly corresponds to TRBD1 (6 bases). Between the trimmed V and J ends, which lost 0 bases and 13 bases, there was a span of 13 bases. CDR3 length: 13 amino acids. The germline gives CDR1 LNHDA, CDR2 SQIVND (reference sequence). The CDR3 nucleotides are TGTGCCAGTAGTATAGATTTCCAGGGGATCCAGTACTTC. It specifies CASSIDFQGIQYF. Together with reference TRBV19 and TRBJ2-4, the CDR3 gives the full variable domain: DGGITQSPKYLFRKEGQNVTLSCEQNLNHDAMYWYRQDPGQGLRLIYYSQIVNDFQKGDIAEGYSVSREKKESFPLTVTSAQKNPTAFYLCASSIDFQGIQYFGAGTRLSVL.

The chain recombines TRBV7-9 with TRBJ2-3; D not resolved. The V gene lost 3 bases and the J gene lost 5 bases, with 9 bases spanning the gap. Germline V gene lookup returns CDR1 SEHNR and CDR2 FQNEAQ (reference sequence). The CDR3 totals 13 residues. Written as DNA, the CDR3 is TGTGCCAGCAGCTTGTTTTCGAGAGATACGCAGTATTTT. Amino acids: CASSLFSRDTQYF.

This clone is medium-sized by share. The rearrangement links TRBV4-3 to TRBJ2-1, with TRBD1 matching over 9 bases. Trimming at V came to 0 bases and at J to 6 bases, leaving 6 bases not matched to a gene. The CDR3 runs 16 residues. The V gene's germline CDR1 is LGHNA and CDR2 YSLEER. CDR3 DNA sequence: TGCGCCAGCAGCCAAGAAGACAGGGACAGGGTCAATGAGCAGTTCTTC. Protein sequence: CASSQEDRDRVNEQFF.

J is TRBJ1-1 and V is TRBV7-9; D is unresolved. This CDR3 has 14 amino acids. Trimming removed 5 bases at V and 1 base at J, with 11 bases between. From germline, CDR1 is SEHNR and CDR2 FQNEAQ (reference sequence). The CDR3 region is CASSPDTENTEAFF. The CDR3, as DNA: TGTGCCAGCAGCCCAGACACGGAGAACACTGAAGCTTTCTTT.

The rearrangement links TRBV28 to TRBJ2-5; the D gene is possibly TRBD1 (5 bases). Germline-derived CDR1 and CDR2 are MDHEN and SYDVKM. V was cut by 8 bases and J by 5 bases, with 21 bases left in between. CDR3 length: 15 residues. CDR3 in DNA: TGTGCCAGCGGCTTCCTGGGGCCCGCCGGGGAGACCCAGTACTTC. This gives the protein CASGFLGPAGETQYF.

The chain is built from TRBV5-4 and TRBJ2-5, with 8 nucleotides matching TRBD2. The CDR3 is made up of 14 amino acids. The J segment lost 3 bases and the V segment lost 2 bases, leaving 3 bases of the junction unmatched. Germline values: CDR1 SGHNT, CDR2 YYREEE (reference sequence). CDR3 loop: CASSLREGKETQYF. The CDR3 region has the DNA TGTGCCAGCAGCTTACGGGAGGGTAAAGAGACCCAGTACTTC.

V gene TRBV18 combines with J gene TRBJ2-1; D is unclear. Germline V CDR1 and CDR2: KGHSH, LQKENI. The CDR3 length is 16 residues. Trimming removed 0 bases at V and 6 bases at J, with 15 bases between. The CDR3 region is CASSPPNPTPGNEQFF. CDR3 sequence (DNA): TGTGCCAGCTCACCACCGAATCCGACCCCAGGCAATGAGCAGTTCTTC.

This CDR3 reads CASSMSSGANVLTF. The CDR3 DNA reads as TGTGCCAGCAGTATGAGCTCTGGGGCCAACGTCCTGACTTTC. The chain carries TRBV27 and TRBJ2-6; D is unresolved. Germline V lookup: CDR1 MNHEY, CDR2 SMNVEV (reference sequence). This CDR3 has 14 amino acids. Trimming left V 5 bases short and J 0 bases short, with 5 bases between.

The chain uses TRBV10-2 and TRBJ2-7; the D is unclear. CDR1 WSHSY and CDR2 SAAADI come from the germline V gene. CDR3 length: 13 amino acids. Trimming removed 6 bases at V and 4 bases at J, with 13 bases between. Here the CDR3 DNA reads TGCGCCAGCAGGGGCTACTCCGATTACGAGCAGTACTTC. The encoded protein is CASRGYSDYEQYF.

The chain recombines TRBV5-1 with TRBJ1-2, with TRBD1 matching 9 bases. Trimming took 0 bases from V and 8 from J; bases not matched to a gene: 5. This CDR3 has 14 amino acids. Germline-derived CDR1 and CDR2 are SGHRS and YFSETQ. As DNA, the CDR3 is TGCGCCAGCAGCTTGGAGGGACAGGGTGAAGGCTACACCTTC. Its translation is CASSLEGQGEGYTF.

The CDR3 bases are TGTGCCAGCAGGTCCCTCTACGAGCAGTACTTC. It is translated as CASRSLYEQYF. V usage is TRBV27 and J usage is TRBJ2-7; unclear D gene. CDR3 size: 11 residues. Germline V gene data show CDR1 as MNHEY and CDR2 as SMNVEV (reference sequence). V was shortened by 6 bases and J by 3 bases, with 6 bases between the two germline ends.

This clone was detected once. The chain combines TRBV27 with TRBJ2-5; 13 positions agree with TRBD2. Germline assignment: CDR1 MNHEY and CDR2 SMNVEV (reference sequence). The CDR3 consists of 15 residues. V shed 2 bases and J 5 bases; nucleotides not matched to a gene: 2. CDR3 DNA: TGTGCCAGCAGTTTAACTAGCGGGAGGGCGGAGACCCAGTACTTC. It encodes CASSLTSGRAETQYF.

J is TRBJ2-2 and V is TRBV7-2, with TRBD1 as a possible D gene (7 bases). The CDR3 length is 15 residues. Trimming cost V 1 base and J 7 bases, with 13 bases left between them. Germline V gene lookup returns CDR1 SGHTA and CDR2 FQGNSA. Here the CDR3 DNA reads TGTGCCAGCAGCTTAGGTCAGGGGGGAGTCGGGGAGCTGTTTTTT. Translated, it gives CASSLGQGGVGELFF.

The V gene is TRBV18, the J gene TRBJ1-1; D might be TRBD1 (6 bases). Between the trimmed V and J ends, which lost 1 base and 7 bases, there was a span of 22 bases. Germline lookup yields CDR1 KGHSH and CDR2 LQKENI. This CDR3 spans 17 amino acids. CDR3 region: CASSPLSLGRGSGEAFF. As DNA, the CDR3 is TGTGCCAGCTCACCACTTTCTCTGGGCAGGGGATCGGGTGAAGCTTTCTTT. Filled out from reference TRBV18 and TRBJ1-1, the complete variable domain reads NAGVMQNPRHLVRRRGQEARLRCSPMKGHSHVYWYRQLPEEGLKFMVYLQKENIIDESGMPKERFSAEFPKEGPSILRIQQVVRGDSAAYFCASSPLSLGRGSGEAFFGQGTRLTVV.

V usage is TRBV28 and J usage is TRBJ1-1, with D possibly being TRBD1 (5 bases). The CDR3 totals 16 residues. The ends were cut back, 4 bases at V and 4 bases at J, with 19 bases in the middle. The germline V gene has CDR1 MDHEN and CDR2 SYDVKM. The CDR3 protein is CASSSPGPRDGTEAFF. Here the CDR3 DNA reads TGTGCCAGCAGTTCTCCGGGCCCCAGGGATGGCACTGAAGCTTTCTTT. The variable domain in full, with the rest retrieved from reference TRBV28 and TRBJ1-1, is DVKVTQSSRYLVKRTGEKVFLECVQDMDHENMFWYRQDPGLGLRLIYFSYDVKMKEKGDIPEGYSVSREKKERFSLILESASTNQTSMYLCASSSPGPRDGTEAFFGQGTRLTVV.

The chain uses TRBV6-1 and TRBJ2-5, with 7 bases identical to TRBD1. This CDR3 has 16 amino acids. With 5 bases clipped from V and 3 bases from J, the junction kept 12 bases outside the gene matches. Per germline, CDR1 MNHNS and CDR2 SASEGT. The CDR3 here is CASSQDDRQGKETQYF. CDR3 nucleotides: TGTGCCAGCAGTCAAGACGATAGACAGGGCAAAGAGACCCAGTACTTC.

For the CDR3, the DNA is TGTGCCAGCAGTCACGACATTCTCCGGGAGGGCTACACCTTC. Its translation: CASSHDILREGYTF. V gene TRBV14 combines with J gene TRBJ1-2; D ambiguous. The length of the CDR3 is 14 residues. Trimming shortened V by 6 bases and J by 8 bases, and 19 bases separated the two germline ends. Per the germline V gene, CDR1 is SGHDN and CDR2 is FVKESK.

This chain connects TRBV11-2 to TRBJ2-1; D uncertain. The CDR3 contains 15 residues. CDR1 SGHAT and CDR2 FQNNGV come from the germline V gene. V lost 4 bases, J lost 3 bases, and 13 bases lay in between. CDR3 in DNA: TGTGCCAGCAGCTCCGAGGAGCTACTCTACAATGAGCAGTTCTTC. The encoded protein is CASSSEELLYNEQFF.